The 14 T cell receptor beta chains listed next were all sequenced from one sample in a study of identical twins. Each CDR3 protein gets one entry after TCRdb re-called the 5' RACE reads with MiXCR. Here the sample spans 1.5 million to 2 million distinct CDR3 sequences, about 32% being singletons. The sample consisted of cord blood. These receptors originate from a newborn girl in good health.

This clonotype was counted between two and nine times. J is TRBJ1-1 and V is TRBV29-1; tentative D call: TRBD1 (5 bases). The CDR3 is 13 amino acids. With 2 bases removed from V and 0 bases from J, the gap between germline ends came to 7 bases. Per germline, CDR1 SQVTM and CDR2 ANQGSEA. The DNA for the CDR3 is TGCAGCGTTGAAAAGGGGATGAACACTGAAGCTTTCTTT. Encoded protein: CSVEKGMNTEAFF.

The chain employs TRBV27 and TRBJ2-2; D is unclear. The germline V and J ends were trimmed by 6 bases and 0 bases, with 17 bases remaining between them. The length of the CDR3 is 17 residues. Looked up from germline, CDR1 is MNHEY and CDR2 is SMNVEV (reference sequence). CDR3 sequence (DNA): TGTGCCAGCAGAAGTTTCCCGCACCCAGCGAACACCGGGGAGCTGTTTTTT. It encodes CASRSFPHPANTGELFF.

The CDR3 is CSVAPGLAGVGYNEQFF. CDR3 nucleotides: TGCAGCGTTGCCCCGGGACTAGCGGGAGTCGGCTACAATGAGCAGTTCTTC. The chain links TRBV29-1 to TRBJ2-1, with 14 positions matching TRBD2. The CDR3 contains 17 residues. Germline lookup yields CDR1 SQVTM and CDR2 ANQGSEA. V trimming: 4 bases; J trimming: 3 bases; junction bases outside the gene matches: 8.

This CDR3 reads CASNSQTSGDYNEQFF. The CDR3 nucleotides are TGTGCCAGCAATTCCCAAACTAGCGGGGACTACAATGAGCAGTTCTTC. The chain links TRBV9 to TRBJ2-1, with 10 bases matching TRBD2. This CDR3 has 16 amino acids. Germline-derived CDR1 and CDR2 are SGDLS and YYNGEE. Trimming cost V 6 bases and J 3 bases; bases outside gene matches: 9. Using reference TRBV9 and TRBJ2-1 for the parts outside the CDR3, the full variable domain is DSGVTQTPKHLITATGQRVTLRCSPRSGDLSVYWYQQSLDQGLQFLIQYYNGEERAKGNILERFSAQQFPDLHSELNLSSLELGDSALYFCASNSQTSGDYNEQFFGPGTRLTVL.

This clonotype was seen a handful of times. This chain links TRBV4-2 with TRBJ1-1, with D uncertain. Germline V gives CDR1 LGHNA, CDR2 YNFKEQ. The CDR3 covers 13 residues. V shed 2 bases and J shed 3 bases, with 7 bases lying between them. CDR3 in DNA: TGTGCCAGCAGCCAAAGCAGAGACACTGAAGCTTTCTTT. Translated: CASSQSRDTEAFF.

This chain uses TRBV20-1 with TRBJ1-5; weak D call: TRBD1 (5 bases). Between the trimmed V and J ends, which lost 3 bases and 4 bases, there was a span of 13 bases. The germline gives CDR1 DFQATT, CDR2 SNEGSKA (reference sequence). The CDR3 consists of 14 residues. The chain's CDR3 is CSASPGGINQPQHF. The CDR3 DNA reads as TGCAGTGCTAGCCCCGGGGGAATAAATCAGCCCCAGCATTTT.

This chain links TRBV19 with TRBJ2-1, with 7 bases aligning to TRBD2. The CDR3 length is 14 residues. Trimming cost V 6 bases and J 8 bases; bases outside gene matches: 10. CDR1 is LNHDA, CDR2 SQIVND, per germline (reference sequence). As DNA, the CDR3 is TGTGCCAGTAGGACATACGGGGGGAGGGATGAGCAGTTCTTC. This sequence encodes CASRTYGGRDEQFF.

A few counts support this clonotype. This chain connects TRBV5-1 to TRBJ2-5, with D possibly being TRBD2 (5 bases). Trimming shortened V by 5 bases and J by 1 base, and 12 bases separated the two germline ends. From germline, CDR1 is SGHRS and CDR2 YFSETQ. This CDR3 region has 14 residues. The DNA of the CDR3 is TGCGCCAGCAGTCGGAGACTACCCCAAGAGACCCAGTACTTC. Its translation: CASSRRLPQETQYF. The full variable domain, rest sourced from reference TRBV5-1 and TRBJ2-5, is KAGVTQTPRYLIKTRGQQVTLSCSPISGHRSVSWYQQTPGQGLQFLFEYFSETQRNKGNFPGRFSGRQFSNSRSEMNVSTLELGDSALYLCASSRRLPQETQYFGPGTRLLVL.

The chain uses TRBV28 and TRBJ2-2; 7 bases align to TRBD1. From germline, CDR1 is MDHEN and CDR2 SYDVKM. Trimming removed 5 bases from V and 3 bases from J; junction bases left unmatched: 6. The CDR3 length is 15 residues. CDR3 nucleotides: TGTGCCAGCAGTAGACAGGGCGTAGACACCGGGGAGCTGTTTTTT. Amino acids: CASSRQGVDTGELFF. Full variable domain (outside the CDR3, taken from reference TRBV28 and TRBJ2-2): DVKVTQSSRYLVKRTGEKVFLECVQDMDHENMFWYRQDPGLGLRLIYFSYDVKMKEKGDIPEGYSVSREKKERFSLILESASTNQTSMYLCASSRQGVDTGELFFGEGSRLTVL.

The chain employs TRBV9 and TRBJ2-7; D remains ambiguous. The CDR3 is made up of 13 amino acids. Germline CDR1 and CDR2: SGDLS and YYNGEE. V was pared by 0 bases and J by 3 bases, with 7 bases between. Written as DNA, the CDR3 is TGTGCCAGCAGCGTAGACAAAGACTACGAGCAGTACTTC. Translation gives CASSVDKDYEQYF.

With regard to this clonotype: A much bigger clone sits one base away, suggesting this may be a read error. The V and J genes are TRBV5-1 and TRBJ2-4, with 12 bases that match TRBD2. Germline loops: CDR1 SGHRS, CDR2 YFSETQ. V lost 3 bases, J lost 12 bases, and 16 bases stayed unmatched. The CDR3 spans 17 residues. The CDR3 protein is CASSSSSGRAFGYTQYF. CDR3 DNA sequence: TGCGCCAGCAGCTCCTCTAGCGGGAGGGCGTTTGGATACACTCAGTACTTC.

This chain connects TRBV9 to TRBJ1-3; D gene ambiguous. The germline V and J ends were trimmed by 0 bases and 0 bases, with 7 bases remaining between them. The CDR3 extends over 15 amino acids. The germline CDR1 and CDR2 sequences are SGDLS and YYNGEE. The CDR3 reads CASSVGDFSGNTIYF. The CDR3 DNA reads as TGTGCCAGCAGCGTAGGAGATTTCTCTGGAAACACCATATATTTT.

This clonotype was seen ten or more times. The rearrangement uses TRBV4-1 and TRBJ2-5; no definite D call. This CDR3 region has 14 residues. Between the trimmed V and J ends, which lost 1 base and 5 bases, there was a span of 11 bases. In germline, CDR1 is MGHRA, CDR2 YSYEKL. Here the CDR3 reads CASSQVVLAETQYF. For the CDR3, the DNA is TGCGCCAGCAGCCAAGTCGTGCTTGCGGAGACCCAGTACTTC.

The V call is TRBV20-1, the J call TRBJ2-7; the match to TRBD1 covers 9 bases. Germline CDR1 is DFQATT and CDR2 is SNEGSKA (reference sequence). This CDR3 comprises 12 residues. J lost 3 bases, V lost 4 bases, and 1 base had no gene match. CDR3: CSANRGLYEQYF. CDR3 in DNA: TGCAGTGCTAACAGGGGGCTCTACGAGCAGTACTTC.